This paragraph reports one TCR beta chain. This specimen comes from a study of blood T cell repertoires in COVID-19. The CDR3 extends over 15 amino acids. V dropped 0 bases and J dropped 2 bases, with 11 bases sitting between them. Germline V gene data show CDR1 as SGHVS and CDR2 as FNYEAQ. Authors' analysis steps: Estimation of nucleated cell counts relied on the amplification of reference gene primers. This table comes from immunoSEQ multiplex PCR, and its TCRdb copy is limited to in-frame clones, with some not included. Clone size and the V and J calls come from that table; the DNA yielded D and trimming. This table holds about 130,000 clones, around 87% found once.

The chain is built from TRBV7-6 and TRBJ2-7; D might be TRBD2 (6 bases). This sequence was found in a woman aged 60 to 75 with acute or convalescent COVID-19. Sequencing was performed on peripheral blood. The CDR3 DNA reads TGTGCCAGCAGCTTAGCACCGGGAGCACCCTACGAGCAGTACTTC. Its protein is CASSLAPGAPYEQYF. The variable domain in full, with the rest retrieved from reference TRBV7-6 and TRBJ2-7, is GAGVSQSPRYKVTKRGQDVALRCDPISGHVSLYWYRQALGQGPEFLTYFNYEAQQDKSGLPNDRFSAERPEGSISTLTIQRTEQRDSAMYRCASSLAPGAPYEQYFGPGTRLTVT.